This T cell receptor (beta chain) was captured in a study of blood T cells in healthy people across ages. Alongside a J-beta primer mix, a sample-barcoded 5' primer served in a second PCR lasting about 7 to 11 cycles. MiXCR, applied by TCRdb to the 5' RACE reads, yields one record per CDR3 protein. The table shows around 800,000 distinct CDR3 sequences, with less than 70% occurring only once. This clonotype was observed many times. As yet, its antigen is unknown. Study-level points and caveats: Older age went with lower TCR beta diversity per million T cells, in a roughly linear way.

The sample consisted of blood. This sequence originates from a man aged 80 or over in good health.

The CDR3 DNA is TGTGCCAGCGGAGGGGTTTTTGAGGAGACCCAGTACTTC. This translates into CASGGVFEETQYF. This chain connects TRBV2 to TRBJ2-5; TRBD2 might be the D (6 bases). The CDR3 extends over 13 amino acids. Per the germline V gene, CDR1 is SNHLY and CDR2 is FYNNEI. With 8 bases removed from V and 5 bases from J, the gap between germline ends came to 15 bases.